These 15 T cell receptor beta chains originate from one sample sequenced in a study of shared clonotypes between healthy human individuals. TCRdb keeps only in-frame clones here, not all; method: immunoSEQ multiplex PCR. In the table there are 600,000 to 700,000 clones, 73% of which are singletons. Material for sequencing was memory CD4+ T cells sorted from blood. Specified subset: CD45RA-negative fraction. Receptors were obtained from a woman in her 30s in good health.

The CDR3 loop reads CACMAGRDNAGELFF. CDR3 in DNA: TGTGCCTGCATGGCGGGCAGGGATAATGCCGGGGAGCTGTTTTTT. V is TRBV30 and J is TRBJ2-2; D could derive from TRBD1 or TRBD2 (5 bases each). The germline V gene encodes CDR1 GTSNPN and CDR2 SVGIG (reference sequence). The CDR3 totals 15 residues. Trimming left V 6 bases short and J 6 bases short, with 20 bases between. Drawing the rest from reference TRBV30 and TRBJ2-2, the complete variable domain is SQTIHQWPATLVQPVGSPLSLECTVEGTSNPNLYWYRQAAGRGLQLLFYSVGIGQISSEVPQNLSASRPQDRQFILSSKKLLLSDSGFYLCACMAGRDNAGELFFGEGSRLTVL.

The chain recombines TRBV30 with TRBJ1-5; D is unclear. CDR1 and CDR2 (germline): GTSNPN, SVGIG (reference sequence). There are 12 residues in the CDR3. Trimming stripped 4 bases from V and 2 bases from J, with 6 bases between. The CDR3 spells CAWNDGNQPQHF. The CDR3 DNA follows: TGTGCCTGGAATGATGGCAATCAGCCCCAGCATTTT.

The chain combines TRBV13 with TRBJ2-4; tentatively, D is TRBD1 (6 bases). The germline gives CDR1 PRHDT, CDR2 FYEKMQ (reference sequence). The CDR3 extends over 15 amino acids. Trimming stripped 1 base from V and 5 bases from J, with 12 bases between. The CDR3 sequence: CASSLEGTKQNIQYF. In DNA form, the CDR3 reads TGTGCCAGCAGCTTAGAAGGGACAAAACAAAACATTCAGTACTTC.

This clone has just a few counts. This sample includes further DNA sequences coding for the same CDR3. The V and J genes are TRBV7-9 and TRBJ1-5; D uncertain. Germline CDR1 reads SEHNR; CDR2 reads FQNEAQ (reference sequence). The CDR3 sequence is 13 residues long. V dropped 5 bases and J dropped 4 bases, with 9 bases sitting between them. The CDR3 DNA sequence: TGTGCCAGCAGCCGCGACGGTAATCAGCCCCAGCATTTT. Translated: CASSRDGNQPQHF.

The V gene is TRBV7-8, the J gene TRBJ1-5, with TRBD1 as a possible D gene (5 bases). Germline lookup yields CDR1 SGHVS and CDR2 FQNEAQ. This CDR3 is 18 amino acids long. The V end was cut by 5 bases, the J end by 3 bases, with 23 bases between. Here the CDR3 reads CASSRQPGRESVNQPQHF. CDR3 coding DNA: TGTGCCAGCAGCAGACAACCGGGACGCGAGTCCGTCAATCAGCCCCAGCATTTT.

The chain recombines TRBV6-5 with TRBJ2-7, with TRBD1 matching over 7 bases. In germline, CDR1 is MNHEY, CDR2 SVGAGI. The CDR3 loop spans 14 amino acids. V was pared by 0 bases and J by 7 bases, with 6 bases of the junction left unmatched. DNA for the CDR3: TGTGCCAGCAGTTACTCCAACAGGGGCGGAGAGCAGTACTTC. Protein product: CASSYSNRGGEQYF.

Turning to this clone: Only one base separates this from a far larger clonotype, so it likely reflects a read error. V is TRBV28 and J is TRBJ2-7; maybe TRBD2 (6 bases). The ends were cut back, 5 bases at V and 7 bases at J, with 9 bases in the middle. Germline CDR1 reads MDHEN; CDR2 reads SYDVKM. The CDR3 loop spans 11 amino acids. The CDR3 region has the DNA TGTGCCAGCAGTAGTAGCGGAGAGCAGTACTTC. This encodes CASSSSGEQYF. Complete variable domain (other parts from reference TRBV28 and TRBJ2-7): DVKVTQSSRYLVKRTGEKVFLECVQDMDHENMFWYRQDPGLGLRLIYFSYDVKMKEKGDIPEGYSVSREKKERFSLILESASTNQTSMYLCASSSSGEQYFGPGTRLTVT.

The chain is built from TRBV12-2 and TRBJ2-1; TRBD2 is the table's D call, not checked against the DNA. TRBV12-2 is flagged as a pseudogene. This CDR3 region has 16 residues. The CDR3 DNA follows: TGTGCAAGTCGCTTAGCGTTAATACTAGTCTACAATGAGCAGTTCTTC. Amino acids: CASRLALILVYNEQFF.

CDR3 sequence (DNA): TGTGCCAGTAGTTTATCACAGGGCGGCGGGGAGCTGTTTTTT. It codes for CASSLSQGGGELFF. The V and J genes are TRBV19 and TRBJ2-2; TRBD1 might be the D (6 bases). V was pared by 5 bases and J by 7 bases, with 14 bases between. Germline V gives CDR1 LNHDA, CDR2 SQIVND (reference sequence). This CDR3 region has 14 residues.

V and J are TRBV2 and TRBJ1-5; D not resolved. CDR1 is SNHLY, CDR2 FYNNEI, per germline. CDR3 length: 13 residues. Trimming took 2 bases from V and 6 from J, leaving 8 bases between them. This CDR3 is CASSENWRQPQHF. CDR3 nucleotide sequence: TGTGCCAGCAGTGAAAACTGGCGTCAGCCCCAGCATTTT.

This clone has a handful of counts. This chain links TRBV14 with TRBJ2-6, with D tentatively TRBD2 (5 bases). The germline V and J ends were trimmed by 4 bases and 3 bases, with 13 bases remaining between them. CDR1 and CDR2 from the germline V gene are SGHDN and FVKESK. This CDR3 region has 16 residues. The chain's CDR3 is CASSPLGSGGANVLTF. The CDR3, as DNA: TGTGCCAGCAGCCCTTTAGGGAGCGGTGGGGCCAACGTCCTGACTTTC.

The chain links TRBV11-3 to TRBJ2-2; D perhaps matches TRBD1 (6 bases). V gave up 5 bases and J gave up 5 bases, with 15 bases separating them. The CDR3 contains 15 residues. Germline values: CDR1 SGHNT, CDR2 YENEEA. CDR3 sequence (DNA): TGTGCCAGCAGCCTCGGGACACTGGGGACCGGGGAGCTGTTTTTT. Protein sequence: CASSLGTLGTGELFF.

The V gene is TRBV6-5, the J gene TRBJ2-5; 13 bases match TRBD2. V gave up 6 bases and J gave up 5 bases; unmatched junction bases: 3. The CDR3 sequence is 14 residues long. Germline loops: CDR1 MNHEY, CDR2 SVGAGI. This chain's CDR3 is CASSGLAGVETQYF. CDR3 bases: TGTGCCAGCAGCGGACTAGCGGGAGTGGAGACCCAGTACTTC.

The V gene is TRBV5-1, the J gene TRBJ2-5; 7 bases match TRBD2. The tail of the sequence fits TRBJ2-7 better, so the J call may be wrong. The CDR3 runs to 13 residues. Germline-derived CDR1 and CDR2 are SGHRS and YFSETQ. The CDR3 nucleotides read TGCGCCAGCAGCCCTAGCGGTTACTACGAGCAGTACTTC. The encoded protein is CASSPSGYYEQYF.

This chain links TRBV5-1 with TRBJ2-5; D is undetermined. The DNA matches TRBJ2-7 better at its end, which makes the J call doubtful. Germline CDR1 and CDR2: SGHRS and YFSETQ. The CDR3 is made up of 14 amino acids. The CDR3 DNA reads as TGCGCCAGCAGCTTGGTTGTTTCTCCCTACGAGCAGTACTTC. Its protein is CASSLVVSPYEQYF.